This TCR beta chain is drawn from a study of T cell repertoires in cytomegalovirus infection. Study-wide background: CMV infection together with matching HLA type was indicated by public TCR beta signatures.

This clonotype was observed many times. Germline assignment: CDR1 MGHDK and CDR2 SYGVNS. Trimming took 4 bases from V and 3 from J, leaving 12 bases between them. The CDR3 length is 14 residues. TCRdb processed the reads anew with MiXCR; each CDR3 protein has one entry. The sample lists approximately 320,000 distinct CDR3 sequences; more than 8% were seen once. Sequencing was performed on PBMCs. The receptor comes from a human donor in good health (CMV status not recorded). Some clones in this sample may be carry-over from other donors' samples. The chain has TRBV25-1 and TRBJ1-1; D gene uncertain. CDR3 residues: CASSAAGGHTEAFF. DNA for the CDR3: TGTGCCAGCAGTGCGGCGGGCGGCCACACTGAAGCTTTCTTT.